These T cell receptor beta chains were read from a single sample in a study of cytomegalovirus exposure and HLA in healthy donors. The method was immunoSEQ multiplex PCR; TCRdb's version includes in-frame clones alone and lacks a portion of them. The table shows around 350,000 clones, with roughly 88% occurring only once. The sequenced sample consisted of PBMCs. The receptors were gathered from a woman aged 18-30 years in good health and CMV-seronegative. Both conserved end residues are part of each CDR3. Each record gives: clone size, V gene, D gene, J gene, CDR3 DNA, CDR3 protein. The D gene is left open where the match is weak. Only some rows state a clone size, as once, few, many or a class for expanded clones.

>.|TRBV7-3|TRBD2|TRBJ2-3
TGTGCCAGCAGCTCTGCCGGGACTAGCGGGAGGGCCACAGATACGCAGTATTTT
CASSSAGTSGRATDTQYF
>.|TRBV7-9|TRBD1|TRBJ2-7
TGTGCCAGCAGCTTAAGGGACAGAAGCTCCTACGAGCAGTACTTC
CASSLRDRSSYEQYF
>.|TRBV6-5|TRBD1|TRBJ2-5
TGTGCCAGCAGCCGCAACAGGGGTGAGATGGAGACCCAGTACTTC
CASSRNRGEMETQYF
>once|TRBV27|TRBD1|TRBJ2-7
TGTGCCAGCAGTAGGGGACAGTTCTACGAGCAGTACTTC
CASSRGQFYEQYF
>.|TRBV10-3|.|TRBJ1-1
TGTGCCATTACGGGACAAAGGGACACTGAAGCTTTCTTT
CAITGQRDTEAFF
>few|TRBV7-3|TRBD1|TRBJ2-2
TGTGCCAGCAGCCAATTTTTGCCGACAGGGGACACCGGGGAGCTGTTTTTT
CASSQFLPTGDTGELFF
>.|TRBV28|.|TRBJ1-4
TGTGCCAGCAGTTTGCCTCTCGGGGAAAAACTGTTTTTT
CASSLPLGEKLFF
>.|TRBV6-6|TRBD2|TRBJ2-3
TGTGCCGGCTCTAGCGGGGACCTGGCAGATACGCAGTATTTT
CAGSSGDLADTQYF
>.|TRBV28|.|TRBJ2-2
TGTGCCAGCAGTTTATCGGGACTCCCAATAGTGCTGTTTTTT
CASSLSGLPIVLFF
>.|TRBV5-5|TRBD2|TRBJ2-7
TGTGCCAGCAGCTTGGCCGCGCGGGGGGTATACTACGAGCAGTACTTC
CASSLAARGVYYEQYF